This TCR beta chain was identified in a study of Ad26.COV2.S vaccination and SARS-CoV-2 variants. Treatment in this sample: approximately 18 received Ad26.COV2.S at low or high dose, single or two shots; about 5 received placebo; per-sample allocation not given. Sampling took place 63 days after the first vaccine or placebo injection. The V gene lost 1 base and the J gene lost 8 bases, with 11 bases spanning the gap. The CDR3 loop spans 13 amino acids. Per the germline V gene, CDR1 is MDHEN and CDR2 is SYDVKM. The assay was immunoSEQ multiplex PCR, and TCRdb's table has in-frame clones only and misses some. Of about 400,000 clones listed, 89% are singletons.

Sequencing used peripheral blood, obtained in a trial of Ad26.COV2.S vaccine versus placebo. The chain employs TRBV28 and TRBJ1-2; D remains ambiguous. This clonotype originated in a person between 18 and 59 years old who received the Ad26.COV2.S COVID-19 vaccine or a placebo. The CDR3 nucleotides read TGTGCCAGCAGTTTATACAGTTCGAACGGCTACACCTTC. Translated, it gives CASSLYSSNGYTF.